This TCR beta chain was observed in a study of T cell repertoires in cytomegalovirus infection. Study summary: CMV infection and matching HLA type were both indicated by public TCR beta signatures. Study-wide points: Cumulative public TCR beta family frequency identified carriers of CMV plus the relevant HLA. CMV-specific TCR beta clonotypes restricted by HLA-C dominated the ex vivo response.

TCRdb itself ran the reads through MiXCR, one entry per CDR3 protein. Of more than 250,000 distinct CDR3 sequences listed, roughly 15% are singletons. This clonotype was seen at least ten times. Its matching antigen is unknown. The V end was cut by 2 bases, the J end by 4 bases, with 18 bases between. Looked up from germline, CDR1 is SGHTA and CDR2 is FQGNSA. This CDR3 has 17 residues. This sequence was found in a human donor in good health (CMV status not recorded). Some clones in this sample may be carry-over from other donors' samples. The J gene is TRBJ1-5, the V gene TRBV7-2, with a weak D call TRBD1 (5 bases). The sequenced sample was PBMCs. CDR3 loop: CASSLYSRQGANQPQHF. CDR3 nucleotide sequence: TGTGCCAGCAGCTTATATTCTCGTCAGGGCGCAAATCAGCCCCAGCATTTT.